Listed here are 25 T cell receptor beta chains from one sample, sequenced in a study of molecular identifiers for immune sequencing clone quantification. TCRdb re-analysed the PCR reads in MiXCR, keeping a single row per CDR3 protein. This sample has some 100,000 distinct CDR3 sequences, with about 35% found just once. The sample was naive CD8+ T cells from blood, with Jurkat cell RNA spiked in. Specified subset: FACS-sorted CD8+CD4-CCR7+CD45RA+ naive T cells. The receptors originated from a human donor in good health. Some libraries in this study had Jurkat cell RNA spiked in.

The chain links TRBV29-1 to TRBJ2-7, with D possibly matching TRBD1 (6 bases). This CDR3 is built from 12 residues. Trimming left V 1 base short and J 3 bases short, with 7 bases between. Germline CDR1 reads SQVTM; CDR2 reads ANQGSEA. The CDR3 DNA is TGCAGCGTTGAAGGGGGGCTCTACGAGCAGTACTTC. It specifies CSVEGGLYEQYF.

The rearrangement links TRBV15 to TRBJ1-1, with D possibly being TRBD1 (5 bases). Trimming cost V 0 bases and J 7 bases, with 15 bases left between them. The CDR3 spans 15 residues. Germline assignment: CDR1 LNHNV and CDR2 YYDKDF (reference sequence). CDR3 region: CATSRDLGTGFEAFF. In DNA form, the CDR3 reads TGTGCCACCAGCAGAGATTTAGGGACCGGATTTGAAGCTTTCTTT.

The V and J genes are TRBV2 and TRBJ2-1, with D possibly TRBD2 on 6 matching bases. Germline assignment: CDR1 SNHLY and CDR2 FYNNEI. Trimming cost V 10 bases and J 7 bases, with 14 bases left between them. The length of the CDR3 is 12 residues. CDR3 DNA: TGTGCCACCCTAGCGATGGGGAATGAGCAGTTCTTC. Protein sequence: CATLAMGNEQFF.

This clonotype showed up many times. The chain joins TRBV9 to TRBJ2-3, with D perhaps assigned TRBD1 or TRBD2 (5 bases each). This CDR3 contains 14 residues. V lost 0 bases and J 4 bases, leaving 9 bases between the germline ends. Germline CDR1 reads SGDLS; CDR2 reads YYNGEE. The CDR3 loop reads CASSVGGGADTQYF. DNA for the CDR3: TGTGCCAGCAGCGTAGGTGGGGGAGCAGATACGCAGTATTTT.

V and J are TRBV24-1 and TRBJ1-1; D is unresolved. Germline loops: CDR1 KGHDR, CDR2 SFDVKD. Trimming took off 5 bases at V and 7 bases at J, with 19 bases between the two ends. CDR3 length: 15 amino acids. CDR3 residues: CATSAPDGRSYEAFF. The DNA of the CDR3 is TGTGCCACCAGTGCCCCGGACGGGAGATCATATGAAGCTTTCTTT.

On this clonotype itself: A much larger clone sits a single nucleotide away, making a read error possible. The chain carries TRBV4-3 and TRBJ2-7; 10 nucleotides line up with TRBD2. The length of the CDR3 is 15 residues. V was pared by 1 base and J by 5 bases, with 5 bases of the junction left unmatched. The germline gives CDR1 LGHNA, CDR2 YSLEER. CDR3 nucleotides: TGCGCCAGCAGCCAAGGGACTAGCGGACAAAACGAGCAGTACTTC. Encoded protein: CASSQGTSGQNEQYF.

This clonotype showed up just a few times. The V call is TRBV18, the J call TRBJ1-1; D is perhaps TRBD1 (5 bases). V gave up 3 bases and J gave up 8 bases, with 13 bases separating them. The CDR3 covers 13 residues. The germline CDR1 and CDR2 sequences are KGHSH and LQKENI. The DNA of the CDR3 is TGTGCCAGCTCACCGGGGGGAGAATCAGAAGCTTTCTTT. The encoded protein is CASSPGGESEAFF.

This clonotype has just a few counts. This rearrangement joins TRBV20-1 to TRBJ2-1, with TRBD2 matching 8 bases. This CDR3 is 16 amino acids long. J gave up 1 base and V 3 bases, and 8 bases lay outside the gene matches. The germline CDR1 and CDR2 sequences are DFQATT and SNEGSKA (reference sequence). This CDR3 is CSASDDGRVSYNEQFF. In nucleotides, the CDR3 is TGCAGTGCTAGTGATGACGGGAGGGTTTCCTACAATGAGCAGTTCTTC.

The chain joins TRBV28 to TRBJ2-1, with 12 bases identical to TRBD2. This CDR3 spans 15 amino acids. J gave up 8 bases and V 2 bases, and 4 bases lay outside the gene matches. Germline CDR1 is MDHEN and CDR2 is SYDVKM. The CDR3 spells CASSLTSGRKDEQFF. CDR3 DNA sequence: TGTGCCAGCAGTTTAACTAGCGGGAGGAAGGATGAGCAGTTCTTC.

As regards this clonotype: The final CDR3 position lacks the conserved phenylalanine or tryptophan, pointing to a likely read error. The CDR3 DNA reads as TGTGCCAGCAGTTTATCGGGGGGGTTAGAAGCTTTCTTA. It translates to CASSLSGGLEAFL. The rearrangement links TRBV28 to TRBJ1-1, with a tentative D call TRBD1 (5 bases). Trimming pared 1 base from V and 8 bases from J, leaving 11 bases between. Germline CDR1 MDHEN, CDR2 SYDVKM. CDR3 length: 13 residues.

This clonotype has a count of ten or more. V and J are TRBV6-2 or TRBV6-3 and TRBJ1-5; maybe TRBD1 (5 bases). CDR3 size: 16 residues. Germline CDR1 MNHEY, CDR2 SVGEGT. V was cut by 5 bases and J by 5 bases, with 19 bases left in between. The CDR3, as DNA: TGTGCCAGCAGTGATGGGGACTCCCGGGGGTATCAGCCCCAGCATTTT. Its translation is CASSDGDSRGYQPQHF.

The sample holds a few counts of this clonotype. This sequence joins TRBV3-1 and TRBJ2-7; D is unresolved. With 1 base removed from V and 7 bases from J, the gap between germline ends came to 17 bases. The CDR3 spans 15 residues. Germline CDR1 is LGHDT and CDR2 is YNNKEL (reference sequence). The CDR3 spells CASSQGHHPLREQYF. The CDR3 region has the DNA TGTGCCAGCAGCCAAGGACACCATCCACTGAGGGAGCAGTACTTC.

This clonotype was seen a few times. This chain uses TRBV4-3 with TRBJ2-1, with TRBD1 as a possible D gene (6 bases). The CDR3 length is 16 residues. The germline V gene encodes CDR1 LGHNA and CDR2 YSLEER. Deletions cut 4 bases from V and 4 bases from J, with 17 bases between. The CDR3 bases are TGCGCCAGCAGCCTAAAAGGGGCCGGGACATACAATGAGCAGTTCTTC. Translating it yields CASSLKGAGTYNEQFF.

Only a few counts were recorded for this clonotype. V gene TRBV2 combines with J gene TRBJ2-7; 8 bases fit TRBD2. The germline V gene encodes CDR1 SNHLY and CDR2 FYNNEI. The V gene end was trimmed by 8 bases and the J gene end by 1 base; junction bases not matched to a gene: 19. The CDR3 has 18 amino acids. This CDR3 is CASSNGRQSGGRSYEQYF. The CDR3 bases are TGTGCCAGCTCAAACGGCCGACAATCGGGCGGGAGGTCCTACGAGCAGTACTTC.

The sample holds a few counts of this clonotype. The chain links TRBV2 to TRBJ2-2; the D gene is possibly TRBD2 (6 bases). The CDR3 is 15 residues long. From germline, CDR1 is SNHLY and CDR2 FYNNEI. V was shortened by 7 bases and J by 0 bases, with 12 bases between the two germline ends. The CDR3 nucleotides are TGTGCCAGCATCGACCGGGAGTCGAACACCGGGGAGCTGTTTTTT. Amino acids: CASIDRESNTGELFF.

This clonotype has a handful of counts. The V and J genes are TRBV13 and TRBJ1-5; D perhaps matches TRBD1 (5 bases). The V gene's germline CDR1 is PRHDT and CDR2 FYEKMQ (reference sequence). Trimming took 5 bases from V and 3 from J, leaving 17 bases between them. The CDR3 spans 16 residues. Written as DNA, the CDR3 is TGTGCCAGCAGCAGGGGAACAGGCACGATCAATCAGCCCCAGCATTTT. This codes for CASSRGTGTINQPQHF. The variable domain in full, completed from reference TRBV13 and TRBJ1-5, reads AAGVIQSPRHLIKEKRETATLKCYPIPRHDTVYWYQQGPGQDPQFLISFYEKMQSDKGSIPDRFSAQQFSDYHSELNMSSLELGDSALYFCASSRGTGTINQPQHFGDGTRLSIL.

The V call is TRBV6-5, the J call TRBJ1-1, with D uncertain. The V and J ends lost 2 bases and 4 bases respectively, with 11 bases between them. The V gene's germline CDR1 is MNHEY and CDR2 SVGAGI. The CDR3 extends over 14 amino acids. The CDR3 coding sequence is TGTGCCAGCAGTTACGCACCGGTCGGCACTGAAGCTTTCTTT. Protein sequence: CASSYAPVGTEAFF.

Only a few counts were recorded for this clonotype. The chain recombines TRBV28 with TRBJ1-5, with D uncertain. The V and J ends lost 9 bases and 1 base respectively, with 13 bases between them. The CDR3 loop spans 14 amino acids. Germline CDR1 reads MDHEN; CDR2 reads SYDVKM. The CDR3 DNA is TGTGCCAGTAGTGTCAACCTCAGCAATCAGCCCCAGCATTTT. Its translation is CASSVNLSNQPQHF. The whole variable domain, filled in from reference TRBV28 and TRBJ1-5, reads DVKVTQSSRYLVKRTGEKVFLECVQDMDHENMFWYRQDPGLGLRLIYFSYDVKMKEKGDIPEGYSVSREKKERFSLILESASTNQTSMYLCASSVNLSNQPQHFGDGTRLSIL.

This clonotype was observed a few times. The chain carries TRBV11-2 and TRBJ2-2, with 7 bases matching TRBD2. The CDR3 consists of 20 residues. Germline V gives CDR1 SGHAT, CDR2 FQNNGV. Trimming removed 2 bases from V and 0 bases from J; junction bases left unmatched: 15. The CDR3 is CASSLIVARLAEANTGELFF. The DNA for the CDR3 is TGTGCCAGCAGCTTAATTGTGGCGCGGCTAGCGGAGGCGAACACCGGGGAGCTGTTTTTT.

With regard to this clonotype: Given a much more abundant clone one base away, this may be a read error. CDR3 in amino acids: CSAYDGDTGELIF. The DNA for the CDR3 is TGCAGTGCTTACGACGGGGACACCGGGGAGCTGATTTTT. The chain uses TRBV20-1 and TRBJ2-2; tentatively, D is TRBD1 (6 bases). Germline CDR1 reads DFQATT; CDR2 reads SNEGSKA (reference sequence). This CDR3 is built from 13 residues.

This clonotype has just a few counts. The chain has TRBV6-2 or TRBV6-3 and TRBJ2-7, with 9 positions matching TRBD2. Trimming cost V 8 bases and J 3 bases; bases outside gene matches: 11. The CDR3 is 15 amino acids. The V gene's germline CDR1 is MNHEY and CDR2 SVGEGT. Here the CDR3 reads CASRDEAGGIYEQYF. The CDR3 DNA reads as TGTGCCAGCCGAGATGAGGCGGGAGGGATCTACGAGCAGTACTTC.

This clonotype occurred many times. The gene calls are TRBV4-2 and TRBJ2-7, with D unclear. Germline CDR1 is LGHNA and CDR2 is YNFKEQ. Trimming removed 1 base at V and 2 bases at J, with 3 bases between. This CDR3 has 12 residues. The CDR3 nucleotides read TGTGCCAGCAGCCAAGTCGCCTACGAGCAGTACTTC. It codes for CASSQVAYEQYF.

The chain links TRBV10-3 to TRBJ2-5; D is possibly TRBD2 (5 bases). This CDR3 comprises 13 residues. The germline V gene encodes CDR1 ENHRY and CDR2 SYGVKD. Deletions cut 4 bases from V and 5 bases from J, with 11 bases between. The CDR3, as DNA: TGTGCCATCAGTGCTCCGGGAAATGAGACCCAGTACTTC. It encodes CAISAPGNETQYF.

The sample holds a few counts of this clonotype. CDR3 DNA: TGTGCCAGCAGCGGGGGGTTACGGACTAGCGTCGTCTACGAGCAGTACTTC. Its protein product is CASSGGLRTSVVYEQYF. This sequence joins TRBV7-9 and TRBJ2-7; 9 bases map to TRBD2. The trim removed 5 bases at V and 3 bases at J, leaving 14 bases unmatched. Per the germline V gene, CDR1 is SEHNR and CDR2 is FQNEAQ (reference sequence). The CDR3 covers 17 residues.

V is TRBV20-1 and J is TRBJ2-5, with D unclear. V was pared by 0 bases and J by 5 bases, with 13 bases between. The germline V gene encodes CDR1 DFQATT and CDR2 SNEGSKA (reference sequence). There are 14 residues in the CDR3. Here the CDR3 DNA reads TGCAGTGCTAGAGATGAAGGCGGCCGCGAGACCCAGTACTTC. Its translation: CSARDEGGRETQYF.